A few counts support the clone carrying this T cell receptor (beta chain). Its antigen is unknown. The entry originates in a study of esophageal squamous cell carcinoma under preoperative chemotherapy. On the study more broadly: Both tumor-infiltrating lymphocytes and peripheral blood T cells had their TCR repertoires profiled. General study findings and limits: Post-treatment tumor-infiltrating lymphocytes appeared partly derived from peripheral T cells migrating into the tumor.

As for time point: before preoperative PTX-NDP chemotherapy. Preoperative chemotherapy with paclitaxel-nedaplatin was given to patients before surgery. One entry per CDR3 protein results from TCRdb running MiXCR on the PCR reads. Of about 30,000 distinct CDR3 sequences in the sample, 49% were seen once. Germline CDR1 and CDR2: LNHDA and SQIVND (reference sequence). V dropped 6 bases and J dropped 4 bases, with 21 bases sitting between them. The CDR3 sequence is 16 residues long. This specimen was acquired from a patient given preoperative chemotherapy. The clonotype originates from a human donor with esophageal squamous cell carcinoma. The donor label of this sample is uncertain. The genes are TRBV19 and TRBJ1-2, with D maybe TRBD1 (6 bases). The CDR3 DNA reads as TGTGCCAGTAGAAGTGGGGGAACTGACAGGATCTATGGCTACACCTTC. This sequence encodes CASRSGGTDRIYGYTF. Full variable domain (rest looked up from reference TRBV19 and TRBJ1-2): DGGITQSPKYLFRKEGQNVTLSCEQNLNHDAMYWYRQDPGQGLRLIYYSQIVNDFQKGDIAEGYSVSREKKESFPLTVTSAQKNPTAFYLCASRSGGTDRIYGYTFGSGTRLTVV.